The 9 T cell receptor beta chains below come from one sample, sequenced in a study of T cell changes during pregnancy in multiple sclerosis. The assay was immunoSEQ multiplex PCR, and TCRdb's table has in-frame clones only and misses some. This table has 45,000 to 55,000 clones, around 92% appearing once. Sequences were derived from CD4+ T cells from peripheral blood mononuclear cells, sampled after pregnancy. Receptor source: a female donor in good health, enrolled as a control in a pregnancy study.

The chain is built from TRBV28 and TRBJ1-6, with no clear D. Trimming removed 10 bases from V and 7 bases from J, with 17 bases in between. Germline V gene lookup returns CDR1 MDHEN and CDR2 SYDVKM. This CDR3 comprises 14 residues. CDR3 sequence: CAIPSTSANSPLHF. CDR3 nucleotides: TGTGCCATCCCCTCGACTTCAGCCAATTCACCCCTCCACTTT.

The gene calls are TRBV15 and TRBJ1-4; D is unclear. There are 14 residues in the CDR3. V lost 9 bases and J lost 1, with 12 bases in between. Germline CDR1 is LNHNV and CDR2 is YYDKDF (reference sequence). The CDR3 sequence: CATKGGLTNEKLFF. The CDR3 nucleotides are TGTGCCACTAAAGGAGGGTTAACTAATGAAAAACTGTTTTTT.

The CDR3 loop is CAWSGGSQPQHF. In DNA form, the CDR3 reads TGTGCCTGGAGTGGCGGGTCCCAGCCCCAGCATTTT. This chain joins TRBV30 and TRBJ1-5; D is uncertain. Trimming shortened V by 1 base and J by 7 bases, and 8 bases separated the two germline ends. Germline CDR1 is GTSNPN and CDR2 is SVGIG (reference sequence). The CDR3 sequence is 12 residues long.

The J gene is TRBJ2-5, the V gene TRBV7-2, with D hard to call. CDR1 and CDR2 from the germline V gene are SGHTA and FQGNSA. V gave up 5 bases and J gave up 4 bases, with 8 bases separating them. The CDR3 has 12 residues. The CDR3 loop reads CASSVHIETQYF. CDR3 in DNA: TGTGCCAGCAGCGTTCACATAGAGACCCAGTACTTC.

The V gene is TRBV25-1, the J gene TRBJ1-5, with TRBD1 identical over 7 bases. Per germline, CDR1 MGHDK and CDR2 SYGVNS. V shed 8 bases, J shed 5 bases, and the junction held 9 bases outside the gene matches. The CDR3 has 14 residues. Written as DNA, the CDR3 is TGTGCCAGCGGAGACAGGGCCACGCATCAGCCCCAGCATTTT. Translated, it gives CASGDRATHQPQHF.

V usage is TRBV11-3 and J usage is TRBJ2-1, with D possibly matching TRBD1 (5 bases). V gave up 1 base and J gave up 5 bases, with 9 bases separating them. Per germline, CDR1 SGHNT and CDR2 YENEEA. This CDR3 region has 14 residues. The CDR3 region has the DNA TGTGCCAGCAGCTTAGGGCAGGGTAACAATGAGCAGTTCTTC. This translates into CASSLGQGNNEQFF.

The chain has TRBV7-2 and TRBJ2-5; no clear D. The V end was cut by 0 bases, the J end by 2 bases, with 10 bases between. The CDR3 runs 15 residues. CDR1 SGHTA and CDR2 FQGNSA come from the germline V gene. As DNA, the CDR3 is TGTGCCAGCAGCTTAGCCGGGTTACCACAAGAGACCCAGTACTTC. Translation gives CASSLAGLPQETQYF.

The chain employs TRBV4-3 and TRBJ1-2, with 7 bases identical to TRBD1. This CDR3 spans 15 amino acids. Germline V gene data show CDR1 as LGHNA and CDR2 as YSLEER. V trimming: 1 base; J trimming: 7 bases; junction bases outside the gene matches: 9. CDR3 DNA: TGCGCCAGCAGCCAAGGGAGGGGGCTTCGGGTTGGCTACACCTTC. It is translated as CASSQGRGLRVGYTF.

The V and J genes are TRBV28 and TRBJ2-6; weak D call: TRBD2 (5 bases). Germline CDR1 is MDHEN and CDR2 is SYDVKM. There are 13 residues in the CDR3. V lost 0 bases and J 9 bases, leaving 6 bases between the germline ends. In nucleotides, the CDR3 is TGTGCCAGCAGTTTATGGGAGGTCAACGTCCTGACTTTC. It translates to CASSLWEVNVLTF.